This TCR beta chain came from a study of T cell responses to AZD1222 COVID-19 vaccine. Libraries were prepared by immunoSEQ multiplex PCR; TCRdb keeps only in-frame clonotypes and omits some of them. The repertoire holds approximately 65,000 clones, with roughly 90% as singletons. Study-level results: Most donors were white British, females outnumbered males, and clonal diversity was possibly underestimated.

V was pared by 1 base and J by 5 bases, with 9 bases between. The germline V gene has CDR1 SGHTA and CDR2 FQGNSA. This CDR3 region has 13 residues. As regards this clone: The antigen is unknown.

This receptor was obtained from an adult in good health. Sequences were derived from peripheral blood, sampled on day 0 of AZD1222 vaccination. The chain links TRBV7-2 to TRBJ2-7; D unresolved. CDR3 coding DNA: TGTGCCAGCAGCTTAGACGGGCGGAACGAGCAGTACTTC. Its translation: CASSLDGRNEQYF.